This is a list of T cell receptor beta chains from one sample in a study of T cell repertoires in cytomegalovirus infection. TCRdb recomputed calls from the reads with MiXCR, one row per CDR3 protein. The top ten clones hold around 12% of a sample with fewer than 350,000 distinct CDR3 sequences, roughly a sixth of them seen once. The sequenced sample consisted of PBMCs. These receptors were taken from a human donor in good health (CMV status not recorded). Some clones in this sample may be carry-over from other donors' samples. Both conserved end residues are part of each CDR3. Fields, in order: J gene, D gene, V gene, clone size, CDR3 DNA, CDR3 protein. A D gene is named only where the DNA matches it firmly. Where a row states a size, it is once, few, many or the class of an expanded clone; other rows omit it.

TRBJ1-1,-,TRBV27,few,TGTGCCAGCAGCCTGGACCTCCTTGGTGAAGCTTTCTTT,CASSLDLLGEAFF
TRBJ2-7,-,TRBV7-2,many,TGTGCCAGCAGCTTAGTGGCAGGGTCAGGCTACGAGCAGTACTTC,CASSLVAGSGYEQYF
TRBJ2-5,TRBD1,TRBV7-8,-,TGTGCCAGCAGCTTACGCAGGGGGGAGACCCAGTACTTC,CASSLRRGETQYF
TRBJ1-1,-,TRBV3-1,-,TGTGCCAGCAGCCAAGAAGGGGCGGGAAGCGCTGAAGCTTTCTTT,CASSQEGAGSAEAFF
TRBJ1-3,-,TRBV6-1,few,TGTGCCAGCAGCCCTGGGGGAACCGCCATGGGGAACACCATATATTTT,CASSPGGTAMGNTIYF
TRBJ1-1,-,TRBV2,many,TGTGCCAGCAGTGAGCGCGGAGGGGCTGAAGCTTTCTTT,CASSERGGAEAFF
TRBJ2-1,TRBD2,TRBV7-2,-,TGTGCCAGCAGGGGAGCGGGGGGGCGGAGCAATGAGCAGTTCTTC,CASRGAGGRSNEQFF
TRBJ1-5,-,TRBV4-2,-,TGTGCCAGCAGCCAAGTTGCACAGAACGATCAGCCCCAGCATTTT,CASSQVAQNDQPQHF
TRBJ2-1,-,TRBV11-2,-,TGTGCCAGCAGCTTACCGATGGGTGAGCAGTTCTTC,CASSLPMGEQFF
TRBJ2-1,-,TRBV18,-,TGTGCCAGCTCACCACCTCGGCTGGACTACAATGAGCAGTTCTTC,CASSPPRLDYNEQFF
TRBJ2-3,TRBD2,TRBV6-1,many,TGTGCCAGCAGTCGACTAGCGGGGGCCACAGATACGCAGTATTTT,CASSRLAGATDTQYF
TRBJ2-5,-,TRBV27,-,TGTGCCAGCAGTTTGGCCGTTTGGGAGACCCAGTACTTC,CASSLAVWETQYF
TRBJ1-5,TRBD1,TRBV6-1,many,TGTGCCAGCAGCCAGGACAGGGGCCAATATAGCAATCAGCCCCAGCATTTT,CASSQDRGQYSNQPQHF
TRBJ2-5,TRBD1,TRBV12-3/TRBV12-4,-,TGTGCCAGCAGTTCGACAGGGAACCAAGAGACCCAGTACTTC,CASSSTGNQETQYF
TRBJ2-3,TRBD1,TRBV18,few,TGTGCCAGCTCACCACCGGGGACAGTATCTAGCACAGATACGCAGTATTTT,CASSPPGTVSSTDTQYF
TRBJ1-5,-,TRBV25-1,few,TGTGCCAGCAGTGAAGTAGGATCTGGGAACAATCAGCCCCAGCATTTT,CASSEVGSGNNQPQHF
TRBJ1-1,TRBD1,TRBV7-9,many,TGTGCCAGCAGCGTACCAGGGGGAGCGAACACTGAAGCTTTCTTT,CASSVPGGANTEAFF
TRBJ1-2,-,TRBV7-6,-,TGTGCCAGCAGCCCTGGGGGGCCCGCCGGTCCCTATGGCTACACCTTC,CASSPGGPAGPYGYTF
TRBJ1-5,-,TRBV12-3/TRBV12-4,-,TGTGCCAGCACCCTGGGGAACAATCAGCCCCAGCATTTT,CASTLGNNQPQHF
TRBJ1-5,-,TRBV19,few,TGTGCCAGCACTGAGACAGGAAGCAATCAGCCCCAGCATTTT,CASTETGSNQPQHF
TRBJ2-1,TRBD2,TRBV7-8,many,TGTGCCAGCAGCCCGCGCCCTAGCGGGGGTTACAATGAGCAGTTCTTC,CASSPRPSGGYNEQFF
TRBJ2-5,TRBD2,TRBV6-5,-,TGTGCCAGCAGTTACGCGAGCGGGGGAACGTGGGAGACCCAGTACTTC,CASSYASGGTWETQYF
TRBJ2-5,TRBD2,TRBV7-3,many,TGTGCCAGCAGCTTAGCCGGACTAGGGACTGAGACCCAGTACTTC,CASSLAGLGTETQYF
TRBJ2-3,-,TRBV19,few,TGTGCCAGCCAGAACACCCCAGGAAGAAGCACAGATACGCAGTATTTT,CASQNTPGRSTDTQYF
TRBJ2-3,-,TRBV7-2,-,TGTGCCAGCAGCTTAGATTCGGTAGGGGCATCAGATACGCAGTATTTT,CASSLDSVGASDTQYF
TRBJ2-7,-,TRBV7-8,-,TGTGCCAGCATCCCACGCTCTCCGGTTTCAGGCTCCTACGAGCAGTACTTC,CASIPRSPVSGSYEQYF
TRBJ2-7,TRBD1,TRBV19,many,TGTGCCAGTACCCCCTTCTCAGACAGGGGGCTTTTCAACGAGCAGTACTTC,CASTPFSDRGLFNEQYF
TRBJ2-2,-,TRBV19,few,TGTGCCAGTAGTACAATCCAAACAAGGAAGAACACCGGGGAGCTGTTTTTT,CASSTIQTRKNTGELFF
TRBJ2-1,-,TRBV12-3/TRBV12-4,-,TGTGCCAGCACCCCCCCCACTGCTCCCTACAATGAGCAGTTCTTC,CASTPPTAPYNEQFF
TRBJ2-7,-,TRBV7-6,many,TGTGCCAGCAGCTTTAATCCCTCCTACGAGCAGTACTTC,CASSFNPSYEQYF
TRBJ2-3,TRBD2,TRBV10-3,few,TGTGCCATCAGTGCGGAACTAGCGGGGACTAGCACAGATACGCAGTATTTT,CAISAELAGTSTDTQYF
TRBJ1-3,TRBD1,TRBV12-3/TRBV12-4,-,TGTGCCAGCAGTTCCCCGGGACAGGGTCCTCGCCACTCTGGAAACACCATATATTTT,CASSSPGQGPRHSGNTIYF
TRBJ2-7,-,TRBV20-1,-,TGCAGTGCTAGATCGAACCTAGAAGTGCAGCGCTTC,CSARSNLEVQRF
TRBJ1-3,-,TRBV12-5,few,TGTGCTAGTGCCTTCCTGAACTCTGGAAACACCATATATTTT,CASAFLNSGNTIYF
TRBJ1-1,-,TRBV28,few,TGTGCCAGCACCGGCGGGGGTGCAGCTTTCTTT,CASTGGGAAFF
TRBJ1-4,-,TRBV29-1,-,TGCAGCGTTGTAGGGGCCGGTAGTGAAAAACTGTTTTTT,CSVVGAGSEKLFF
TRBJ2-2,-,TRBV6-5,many,TGTGCCAGCAGTTATTTCTCGTTCGCAGACGGGGAGCTGTTTTTT,CASSYFSFADGELFF
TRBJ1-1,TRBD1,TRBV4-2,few,TGTGCCAGCAGCCAAGACCCGGGACAGGGGGCGGAGAACACTGAAGCTTTCTTT,CASSQDPGQGAENTEAFF
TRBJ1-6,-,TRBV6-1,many,TGTGCCAGCAGTCTGGGGGAGTGGGGTAATTCACCCCTCCACTTT,CASSLGEWGNSPLHF
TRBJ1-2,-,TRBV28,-,TGTGCCAGCACCTCCAGGGAACAGTTCTATGGCTACACCTTC,CASTSREQFYGYTF
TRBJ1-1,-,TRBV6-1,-,TGTGCCAGCAAAGGGGAGGTGAACACTGAAGCTTTCTTT,CASKGEVNTEAFF
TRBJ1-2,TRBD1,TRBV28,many,TGTGCCAGCAGCTTAGGGGACAGGGGATATGGCTACACCTTC,CASSLGDRGYGYTF
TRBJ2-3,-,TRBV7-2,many,TGTGCCAGCAGCCCCAGTTGGACAGATACGCAGTATTTT,CASSPSWTDTQYF
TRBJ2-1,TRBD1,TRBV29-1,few,TGCAGCGTTGAATTACAGGGGATCAATGAGCAGTTCTTC,CSVELQGINEQFF
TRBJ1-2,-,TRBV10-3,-,TGTGCCATCGGGCCCAACTATGGCTACATCTTC,CAIGPNYGYIF
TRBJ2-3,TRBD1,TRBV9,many,TGTGCCAGCAGCGCCGGACAGGGTTTATCTACGCAGTATTTT,CASSAGQGLSTQYF
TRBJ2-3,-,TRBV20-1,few,TGCAGTGCTAGACGCTCATCGGGTGTGATCACAGATACGCAGTATTTT,CSARRSSGVITDTQYF
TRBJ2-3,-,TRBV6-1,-,TGTGCCAGCAGTGAAGATGGACTGTTCACAGATACGCAGTATTTT,CASSEDGLFTDTQYF